This T cell receptor (beta chain) stems from a study of type 1 and type 2 diabetes patients. At the level of the study: The cohort mixed type 1 diabetes, type 2 diabetes and nondiabetic donors. Magnetic bead positive selection isolated CD4+ or CD8+ T cells from PBMCs.

Concerning this clonotype itself: Its antigen is still unknown.

Genomic DNA was the PCR template. A primer set of 30 forward and 13 reverse primers amplified the CDR3. TCRdb reanalysed the multiplex PCR reads using MiXCR and keeps one entry per CDR3 protein. Of fewer than 350,000 distinct CDR3 sequences in the sample, over 45% are singletons; the top ten hold roughly an eighth. Study findings and constraints: In CD4+ and CD8+ T cells, type 2 diabetes diversity exceeded type 1.

Trimming cost V 10 bases and J 6 bases, with 19 bases left between them. Germline V lookup: CDR1 LNHDA, CDR2 SQIVND (reference sequence). The CDR3 loop spans 13 amino acids. This sequence was found in a man between 18 and 35 years old with type 2 diabetes. V usage is TRBV19 and J usage is TRBJ2-7; D is possibly TRBD1 (6 bases). Material for sequencing was peripheral blood mononuclear cells (PBMCs). The CDR3 here is CATPTGGLCEQYF. In nucleotides, the CDR3 is TGTGCCACTCCGACAGGCGGGTTGTGCGAGCAGTACTTC.